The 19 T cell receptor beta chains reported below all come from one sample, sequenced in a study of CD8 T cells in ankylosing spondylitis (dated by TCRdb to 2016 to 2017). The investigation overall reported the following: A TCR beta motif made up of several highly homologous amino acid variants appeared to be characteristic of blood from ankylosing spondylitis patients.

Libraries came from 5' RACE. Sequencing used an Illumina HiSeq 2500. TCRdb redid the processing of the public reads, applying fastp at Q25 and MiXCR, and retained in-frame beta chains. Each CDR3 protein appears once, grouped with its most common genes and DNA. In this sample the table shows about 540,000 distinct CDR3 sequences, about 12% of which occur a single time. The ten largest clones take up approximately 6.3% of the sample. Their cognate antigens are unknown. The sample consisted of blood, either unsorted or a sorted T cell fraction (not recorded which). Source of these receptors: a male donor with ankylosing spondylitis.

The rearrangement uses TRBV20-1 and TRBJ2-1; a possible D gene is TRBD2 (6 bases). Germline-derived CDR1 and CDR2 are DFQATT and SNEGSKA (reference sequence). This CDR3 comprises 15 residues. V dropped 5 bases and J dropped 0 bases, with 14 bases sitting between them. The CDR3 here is CSAPGTFSSYNEQFF. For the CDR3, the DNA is TGCAGTGCTCCCGGGACTTTCAGCTCCTACAATGAGCAGTTCTTC.

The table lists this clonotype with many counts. Here the CDR3 reads CSASDRARGTEAFF. The CDR3 DNA sequence: TGCAGCGCTTCGGACAGGGCTAGGGGGACTGAAGCTTTCTTT. The V call is TRBV29-1, the J call TRBJ1-1, with 8 bases matching TRBD1. The CDR3 loop spans 14 amino acids. V was clipped by 7 bases and J by 5 bases; unmatched bases: 12. Germline V gives CDR1 SQVTM, CDR2 ANQGSEA.

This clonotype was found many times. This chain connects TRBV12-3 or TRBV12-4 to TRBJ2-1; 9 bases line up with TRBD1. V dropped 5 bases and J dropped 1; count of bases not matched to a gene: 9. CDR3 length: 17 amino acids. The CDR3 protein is CASSPQQGAFSYNEQFF. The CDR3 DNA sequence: TGTGCCAGCAGTCCTCAACAGGGGGCGTTTTCCTACAATGAGCAGTTCTTC.

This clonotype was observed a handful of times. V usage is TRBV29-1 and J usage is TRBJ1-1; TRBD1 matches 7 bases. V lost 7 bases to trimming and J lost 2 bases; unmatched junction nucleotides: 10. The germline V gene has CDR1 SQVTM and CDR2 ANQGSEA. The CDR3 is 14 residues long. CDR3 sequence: CSGKQGRGNTEAFF. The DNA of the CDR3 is TGCAGCGGTAAACAGGGGAGAGGAAACACTGAAGCTTTCTTT.

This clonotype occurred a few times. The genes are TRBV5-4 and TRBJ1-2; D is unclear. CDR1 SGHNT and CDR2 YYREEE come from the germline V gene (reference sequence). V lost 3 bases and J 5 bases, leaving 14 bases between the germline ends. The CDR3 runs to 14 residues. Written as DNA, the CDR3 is TGTGCCAGCAGCTACCCCGGAGCTAGTTATGGCTACACCTTC. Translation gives CASSYPGASYGYTF.

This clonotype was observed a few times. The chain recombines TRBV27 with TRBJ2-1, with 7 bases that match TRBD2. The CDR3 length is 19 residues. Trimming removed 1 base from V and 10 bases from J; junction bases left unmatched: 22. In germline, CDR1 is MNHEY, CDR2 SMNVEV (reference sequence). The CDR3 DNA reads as TGTGCCAGCAGTTTATGGTGGGGCACAACTAGCGACAAAAACCTCGAGCAGTTCTTC. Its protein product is CASSLWWGTTSDKNLEQFF.

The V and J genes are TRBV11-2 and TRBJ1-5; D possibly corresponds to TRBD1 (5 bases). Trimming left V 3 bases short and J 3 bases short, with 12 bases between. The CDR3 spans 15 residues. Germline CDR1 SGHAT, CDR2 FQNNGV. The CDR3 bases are TGTGCCAGCAGCTTGGAGACAGCCGCCAATCAGCCCCAGCATTTT. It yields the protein CASSLETAANQPQHF. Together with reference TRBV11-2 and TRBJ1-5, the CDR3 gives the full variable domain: EAGVAQSPRYKIIEKRQSVAFWCNPISGHATLYWYQQILGQGPKLLIQFQNNGVVDDSQLPKDRFSAERLKGVDSTLKIQPAKLEDSAVYLCASSLETAANQPQHFGDGTRLSIL.

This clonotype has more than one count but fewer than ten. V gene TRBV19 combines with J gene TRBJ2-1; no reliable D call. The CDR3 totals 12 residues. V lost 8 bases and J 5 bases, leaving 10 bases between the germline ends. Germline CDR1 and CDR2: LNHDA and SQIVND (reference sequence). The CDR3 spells CASRTLNNEQFF. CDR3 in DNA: TGTGCCAGTCGGACCCTAAACAATGAGCAGTTCTTC.

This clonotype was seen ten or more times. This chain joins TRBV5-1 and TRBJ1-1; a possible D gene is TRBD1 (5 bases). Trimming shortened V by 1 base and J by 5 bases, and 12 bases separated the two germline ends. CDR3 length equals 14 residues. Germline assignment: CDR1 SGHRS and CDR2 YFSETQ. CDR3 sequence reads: CASSLYRGGTEAFF. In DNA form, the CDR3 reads TGCGCCAGCAGCTTGTATCGGGGGGGAACTGAAGCTTTCTTT.

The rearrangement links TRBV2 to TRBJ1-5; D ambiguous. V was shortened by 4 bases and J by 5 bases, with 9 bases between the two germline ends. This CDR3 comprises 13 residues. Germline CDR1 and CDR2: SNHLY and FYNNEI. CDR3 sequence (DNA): TGTGCCAGCAGTGGGACCCCCGATCAGCCCCAGCATTTT. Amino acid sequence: CASSGTPDQPQHF.

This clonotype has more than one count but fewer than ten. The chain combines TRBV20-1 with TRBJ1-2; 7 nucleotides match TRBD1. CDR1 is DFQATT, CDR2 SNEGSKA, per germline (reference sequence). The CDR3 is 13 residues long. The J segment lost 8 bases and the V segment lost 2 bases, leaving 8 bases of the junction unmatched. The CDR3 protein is CSARRPGGGGYTF. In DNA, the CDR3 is TGCAGTGCTAGAAGGCCAGGGGGTGGCGGCTACACCTTC.

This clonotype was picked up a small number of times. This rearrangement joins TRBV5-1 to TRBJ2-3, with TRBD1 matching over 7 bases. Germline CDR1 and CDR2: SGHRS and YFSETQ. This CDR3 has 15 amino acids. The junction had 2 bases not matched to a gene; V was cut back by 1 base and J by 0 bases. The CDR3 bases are TGCGCCAGCAGCTTGTTGGGACAGAGCACAGATACGCAGTATTTT. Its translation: CASSLLGQSTDTQYF.

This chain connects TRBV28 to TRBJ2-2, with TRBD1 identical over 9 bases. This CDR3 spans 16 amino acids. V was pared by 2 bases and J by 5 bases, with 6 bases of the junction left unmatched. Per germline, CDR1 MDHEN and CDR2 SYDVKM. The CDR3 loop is CASSLPGQGITGELFF. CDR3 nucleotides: TGTGCCAGCAGTTTACCCGGACAGGGGATAACCGGGGAGCTGTTTTTT.

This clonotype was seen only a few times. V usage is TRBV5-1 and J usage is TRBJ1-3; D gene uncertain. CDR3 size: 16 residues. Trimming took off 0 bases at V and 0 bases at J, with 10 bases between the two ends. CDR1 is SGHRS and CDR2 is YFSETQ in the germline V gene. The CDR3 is CASSLGPSDSGNTIYF. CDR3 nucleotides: TGCGCCAGCAGCTTGGGCCCTTCGGACTCTGGAAACACCATATATTTT.

CDR3: CASSEMTGGEQPQHF. CDR3 nucleotide sequence: TGTGCCAGCAGTGAAATGACAGGGGGCGAACAGCCCCAGCATTTT. The rearrangement uses TRBV2 and TRBJ1-5, with TRBD1 matching 10 bases. Germline trimming cut 2 bases from V and 7 bases from J; bases unmatched to any gene: 5. CDR3 length: 15 amino acids. Germline V gives CDR1 SNHLY, CDR2 FYNNEI.

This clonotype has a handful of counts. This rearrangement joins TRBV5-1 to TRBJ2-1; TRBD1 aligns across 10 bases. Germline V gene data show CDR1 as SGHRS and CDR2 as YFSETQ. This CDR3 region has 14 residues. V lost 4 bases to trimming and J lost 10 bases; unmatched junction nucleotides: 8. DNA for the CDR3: TGCGCCAGCAGCCGACCCGGGACAGGGGACGAGCAGTTCTTC. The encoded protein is CASSRPGTGDEQFF.

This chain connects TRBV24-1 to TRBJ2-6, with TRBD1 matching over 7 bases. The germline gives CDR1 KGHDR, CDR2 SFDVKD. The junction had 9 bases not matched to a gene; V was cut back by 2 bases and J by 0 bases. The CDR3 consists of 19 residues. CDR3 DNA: TGTGCCACCAGTGATTCTACGGTAGGGGGCGACTCTGGGGCCAACGTCCTGACTTTC. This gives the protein CATSDSTVGGDSGANVLTF.

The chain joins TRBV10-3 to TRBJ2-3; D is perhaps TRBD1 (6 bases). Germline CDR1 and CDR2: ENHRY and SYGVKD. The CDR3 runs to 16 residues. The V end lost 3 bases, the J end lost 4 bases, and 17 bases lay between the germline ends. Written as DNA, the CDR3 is TGTGCCATCAGTGAATTACAGGGACGCAGGCCAGATACGCAGTATTTT. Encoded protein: CAISELQGRRPDTQYF.

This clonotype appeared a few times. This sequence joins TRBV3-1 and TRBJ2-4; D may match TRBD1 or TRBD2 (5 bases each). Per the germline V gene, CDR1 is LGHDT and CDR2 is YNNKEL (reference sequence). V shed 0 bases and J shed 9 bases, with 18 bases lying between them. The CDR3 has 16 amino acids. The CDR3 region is CASSQDYEGTRGIQYF. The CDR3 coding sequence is TGTGCCAGCAGCCAAGACTACGAGGGGACGCGTGGCATTCAGTACTTC.